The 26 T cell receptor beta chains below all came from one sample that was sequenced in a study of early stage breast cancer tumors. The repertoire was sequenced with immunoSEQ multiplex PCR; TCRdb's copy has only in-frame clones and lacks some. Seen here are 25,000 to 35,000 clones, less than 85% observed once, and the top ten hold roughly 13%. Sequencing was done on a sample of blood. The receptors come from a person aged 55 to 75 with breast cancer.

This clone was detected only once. The CDR3 spells CASSLGLASRGRTDTQYF. The CDR3, as DNA: TGTGCCAGCAGCTTAGGACTAGCGAGCAGGGGTAGAACAGATACGCAGTATTTT. The chain is built from TRBV28 and TRBJ2-3; 9 nucleotides line up with TRBD2. The germline gives CDR1 MDHEN, CDR2 SYDVKM. The CDR3 runs 18 residues. Unmatched junction bases numbered 16, after V lost 6 bases and J lost 3 bases.

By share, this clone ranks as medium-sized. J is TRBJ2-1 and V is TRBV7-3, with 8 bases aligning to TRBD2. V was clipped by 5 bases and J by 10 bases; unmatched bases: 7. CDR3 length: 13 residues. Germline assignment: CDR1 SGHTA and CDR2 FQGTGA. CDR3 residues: CASSPIRLAEQFF. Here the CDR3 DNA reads TGTGCCAGCAGCCCGATAAGACTAGCGGAGCAGTTCTTC.

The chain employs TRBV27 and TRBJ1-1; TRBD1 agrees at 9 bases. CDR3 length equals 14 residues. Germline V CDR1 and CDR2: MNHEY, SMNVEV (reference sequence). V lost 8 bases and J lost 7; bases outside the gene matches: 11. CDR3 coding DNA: TGTGCCAGCCCGGGACAGGGACCATCTGGTGAAGCTTTCTTT. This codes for CASPGQGPSGEAFF.

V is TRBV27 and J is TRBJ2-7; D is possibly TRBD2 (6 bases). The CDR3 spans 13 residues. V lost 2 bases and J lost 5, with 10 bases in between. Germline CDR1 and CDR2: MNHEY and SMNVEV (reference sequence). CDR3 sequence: CASSLGGPHEQYF. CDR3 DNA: TGTGCCAGCAGTTTAGGAGGGCCCCACGAGCAGTACTTC.

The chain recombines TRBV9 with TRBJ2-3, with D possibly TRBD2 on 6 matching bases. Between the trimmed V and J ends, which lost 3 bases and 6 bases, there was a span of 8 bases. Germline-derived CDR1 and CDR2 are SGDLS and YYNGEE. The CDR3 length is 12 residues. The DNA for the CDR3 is TGTGCCAGCAGCGGACTAGTTGATACGCAGTATTTT. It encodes CASSGLVDTQYF.

Here the CDR3 reads CASSLGISGQPQHF. The CDR3 bases are TGCGCCAGCAGCCTGGGGATTTCGGGACAGCCCCAGCATTTT. The rearrangement links TRBV5-1 to TRBJ1-5, with no clear D. The CDR3 spans 14 residues. Germline V gene lookup returns CDR1 SGHRS and CDR2 YFSETQ. Trimming stripped 4 bases from V and 7 bases from J, with 15 bases between.

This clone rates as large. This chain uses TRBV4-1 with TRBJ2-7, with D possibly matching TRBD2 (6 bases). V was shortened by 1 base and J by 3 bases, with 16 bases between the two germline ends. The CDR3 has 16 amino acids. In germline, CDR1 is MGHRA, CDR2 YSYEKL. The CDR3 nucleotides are TGCGCCAGCAGCCAAGCACTAACGGGACTCAACTACGAGCAGTACTTC. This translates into CASSQALTGLNYEQYF.

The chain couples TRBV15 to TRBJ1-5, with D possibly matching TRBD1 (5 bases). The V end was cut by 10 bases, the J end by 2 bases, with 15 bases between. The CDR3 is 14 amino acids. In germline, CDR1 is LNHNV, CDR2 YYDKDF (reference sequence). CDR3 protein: CAISDRGGNQPQHF. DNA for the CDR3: TGTGCCATTTCAGACAGAGGAGGCAATCAGCCCCAGCATTTT.

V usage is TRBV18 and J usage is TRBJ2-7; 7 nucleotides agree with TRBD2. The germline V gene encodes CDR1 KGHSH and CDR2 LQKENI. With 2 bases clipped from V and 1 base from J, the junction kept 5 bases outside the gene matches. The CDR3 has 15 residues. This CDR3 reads CASSPGGGPSYEQYF. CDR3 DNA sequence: TGTGCCAGCTCACCAGGGGGAGGGCCGTCCTACGAGCAGTACTTC.

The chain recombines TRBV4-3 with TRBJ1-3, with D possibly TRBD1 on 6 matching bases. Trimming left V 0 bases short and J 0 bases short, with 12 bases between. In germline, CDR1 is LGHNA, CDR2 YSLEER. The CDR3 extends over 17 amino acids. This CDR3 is CASSQESGANSGNTIYF. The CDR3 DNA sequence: TGCGCCAGCAGCCAAGAATCAGGGGCCAACTCTGGAAACACCATATATTTT.

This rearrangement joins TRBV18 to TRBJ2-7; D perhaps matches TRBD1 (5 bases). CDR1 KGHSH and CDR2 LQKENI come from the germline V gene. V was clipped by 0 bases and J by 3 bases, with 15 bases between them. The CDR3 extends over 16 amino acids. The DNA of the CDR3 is TGTGCCAGCTCACCACCTGGGTGGCAGGGAATCTACGAGCAGTACTTC. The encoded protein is CASSPPGWQGIYEQYF.

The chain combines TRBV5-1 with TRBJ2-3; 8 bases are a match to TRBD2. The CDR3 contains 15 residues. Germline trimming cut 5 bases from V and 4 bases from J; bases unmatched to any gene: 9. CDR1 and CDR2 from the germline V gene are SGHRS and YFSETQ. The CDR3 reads CASSWGPGGPDTQYF. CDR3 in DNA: TGCGCCAGCAGTTGGGGGCCGGGAGGGCCAGATACGCAGTATTTT. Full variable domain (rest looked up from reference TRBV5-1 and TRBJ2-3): KAGVTQTPRYLIKTRGQQVTLSCSPISGHRSVSWYQQTPGQGLQFLFEYFSETQRNKGNFPGRFSGRQFSNSRSEMNVSTLELGDSALYLCASSWGPGGPDTQYFGPGTRLTVL.

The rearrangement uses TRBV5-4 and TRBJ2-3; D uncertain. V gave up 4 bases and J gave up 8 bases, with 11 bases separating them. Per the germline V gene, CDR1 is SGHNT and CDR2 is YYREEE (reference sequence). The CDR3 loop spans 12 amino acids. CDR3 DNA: TGTGCCAGCAGCCCACCGGGTGGTACGCAGTATTTT. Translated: CASSPPGGTQYF.

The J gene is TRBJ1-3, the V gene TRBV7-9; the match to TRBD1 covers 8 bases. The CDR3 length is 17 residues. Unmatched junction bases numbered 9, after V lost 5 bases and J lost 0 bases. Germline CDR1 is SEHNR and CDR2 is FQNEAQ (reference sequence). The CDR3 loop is CASSPGGQASSGNTIYF. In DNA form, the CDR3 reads TGTGCCAGCAGCCCGGGGGGACAGGCCAGCTCTGGAAACACCATATATTTT.

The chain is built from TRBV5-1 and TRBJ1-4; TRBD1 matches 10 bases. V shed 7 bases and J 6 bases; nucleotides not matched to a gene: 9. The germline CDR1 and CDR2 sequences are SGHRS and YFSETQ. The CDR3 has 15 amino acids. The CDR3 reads CASGGGTGEYEKLFF. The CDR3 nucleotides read TGCGCCAGCGGCGGGGGGACAGGGGAGTATGAAAAACTGTTTTTT.

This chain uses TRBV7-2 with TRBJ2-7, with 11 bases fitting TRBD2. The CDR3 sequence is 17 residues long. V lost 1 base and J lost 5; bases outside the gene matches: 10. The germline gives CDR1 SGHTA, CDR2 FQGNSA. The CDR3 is CASSLVGVAGGPNEQYF. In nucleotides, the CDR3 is TGTGCCAGCAGCTTAGTGGGCGTAGCGGGAGGGCCCAACGAGCAGTACTTC.

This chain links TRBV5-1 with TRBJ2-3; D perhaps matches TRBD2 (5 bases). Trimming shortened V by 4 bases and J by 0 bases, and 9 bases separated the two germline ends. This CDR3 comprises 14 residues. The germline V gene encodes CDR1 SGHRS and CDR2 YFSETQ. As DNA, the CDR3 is TGCGCCAGCAGCCCCGAGGGTAGCACAGATACGCAGTATTTT. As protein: CASSPEGSTDTQYF.

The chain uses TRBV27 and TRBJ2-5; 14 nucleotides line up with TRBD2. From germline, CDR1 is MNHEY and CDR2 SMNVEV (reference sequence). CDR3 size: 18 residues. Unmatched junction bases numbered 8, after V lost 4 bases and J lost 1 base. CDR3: CASSYTGLAGVGQETQYF. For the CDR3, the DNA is TGTGCCAGCAGTTACACGGGACTAGCGGGAGTGGGCCAAGAGACCCAGTACTTC.

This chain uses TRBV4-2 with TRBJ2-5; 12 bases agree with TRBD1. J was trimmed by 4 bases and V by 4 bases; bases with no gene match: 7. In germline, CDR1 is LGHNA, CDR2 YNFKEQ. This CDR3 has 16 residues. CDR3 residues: CASSLTGTGGAETQYF. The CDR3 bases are TGTGCCAGCAGCCTAACCGGGACAGGGGGCGCAGAGACCCAGTACTTC.

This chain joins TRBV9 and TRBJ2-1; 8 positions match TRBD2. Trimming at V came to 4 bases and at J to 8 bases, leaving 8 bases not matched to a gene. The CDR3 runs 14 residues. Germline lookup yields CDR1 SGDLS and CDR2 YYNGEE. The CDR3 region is CASSSSGLEDEQFF. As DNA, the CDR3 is TGTGCCAGCAGCAGCTCGGGACTAGAGGATGAGCAGTTCTTC.

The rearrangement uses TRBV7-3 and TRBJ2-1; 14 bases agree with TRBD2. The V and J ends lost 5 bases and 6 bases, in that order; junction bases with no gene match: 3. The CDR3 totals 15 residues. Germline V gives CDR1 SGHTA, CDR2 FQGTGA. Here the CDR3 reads CASSPGLAGVNEQFF. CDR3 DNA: TGTGCCAGCAGCCCGGGACTAGCGGGAGTCAATGAGCAGTTCTTC.

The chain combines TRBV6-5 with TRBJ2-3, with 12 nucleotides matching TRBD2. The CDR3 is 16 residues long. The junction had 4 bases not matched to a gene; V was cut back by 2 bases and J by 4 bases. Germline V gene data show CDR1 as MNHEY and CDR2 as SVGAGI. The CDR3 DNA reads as TGTGCCAGCAGTTACCTACTAGCGGGAGGTTCAGATACGCAGTATTTT. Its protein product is CASSYLLAGGSDTQYF.

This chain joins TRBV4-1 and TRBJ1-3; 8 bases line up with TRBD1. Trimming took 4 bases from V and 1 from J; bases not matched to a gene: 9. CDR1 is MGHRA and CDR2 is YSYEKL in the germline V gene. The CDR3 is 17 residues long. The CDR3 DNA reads TGCGCCAGCAGCCGACCGGGACAGGATATTTCTGGAAACACCATATATTTT. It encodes CASSRPGQDISGNTIYF.

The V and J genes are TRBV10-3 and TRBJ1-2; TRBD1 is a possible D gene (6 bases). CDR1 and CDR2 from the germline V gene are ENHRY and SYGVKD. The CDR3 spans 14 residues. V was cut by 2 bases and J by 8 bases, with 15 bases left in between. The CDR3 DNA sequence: TGTGCCATCAGTGAGCGGGACACCACAGGGGGCTACACCTTC. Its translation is CAISERDTTGGYTF.

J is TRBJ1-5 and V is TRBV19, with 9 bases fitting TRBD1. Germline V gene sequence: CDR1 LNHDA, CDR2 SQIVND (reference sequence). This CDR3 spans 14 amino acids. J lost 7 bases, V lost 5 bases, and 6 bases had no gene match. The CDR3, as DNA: TGTGCCAGTAGTTTCAATACAGGGGGCCAGCCCCAGCATTTT. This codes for CASSFNTGGQPQHF.

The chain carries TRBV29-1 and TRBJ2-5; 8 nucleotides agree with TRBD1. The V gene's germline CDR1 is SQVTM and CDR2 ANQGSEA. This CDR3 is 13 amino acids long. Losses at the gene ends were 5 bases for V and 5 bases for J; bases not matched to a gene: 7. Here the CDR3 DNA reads TGCAGCGTTACCGGGACAGGAGGCGAGACCCAGTACTTC. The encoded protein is CSVTGTGGETQYF.